This T cell receptor (beta chain) was sequenced during a study of T cells after yellow fever vaccination. The length of the CDR3 is 16 residues. Using its own MiXCR run on the 5' RACE reads, TCRdb lists one record per CDR3 protein. The profile shows roughly 250,000 distinct CDR3 sequences, roughly 13% of them singletons. The TCR was taken from a man between 25 and 39 years old who received the YFV17D yellow fever vaccine. The sample here was CD4+ T cells sorted from PBMCs, taken 45 days after the yellow fever booster vaccination. The gene calls are TRBV21-1 and TRBJ2-3; the D call TRBD2 from the table was never checked on the DNA. TRBV21-1 counts as a pseudogene. CDR3 in amino acids: CASSRRAGGRTDTQYF. The CDR3 region has the DNA TGTGCCAGCAGCCGGAGGGCGGGAGGCCGCACAGATACGCAGTATTTT.